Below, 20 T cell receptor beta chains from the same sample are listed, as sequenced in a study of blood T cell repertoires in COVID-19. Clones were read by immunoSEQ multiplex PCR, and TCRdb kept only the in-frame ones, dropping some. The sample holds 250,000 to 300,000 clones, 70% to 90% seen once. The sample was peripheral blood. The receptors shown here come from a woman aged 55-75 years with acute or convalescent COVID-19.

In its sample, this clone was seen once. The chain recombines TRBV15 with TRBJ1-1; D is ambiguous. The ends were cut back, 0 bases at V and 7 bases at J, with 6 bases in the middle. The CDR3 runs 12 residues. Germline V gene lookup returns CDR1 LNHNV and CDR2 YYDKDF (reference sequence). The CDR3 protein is CATSRDFLEAFF. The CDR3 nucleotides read TGTGCCACCAGCAGAGATTTCCTTGAAGCTTTCTTT.

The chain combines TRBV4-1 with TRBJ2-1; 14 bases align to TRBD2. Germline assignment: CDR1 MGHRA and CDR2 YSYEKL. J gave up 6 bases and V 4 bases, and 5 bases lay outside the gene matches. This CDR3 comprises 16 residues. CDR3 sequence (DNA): TGCGCCAGCAGCCCGTTCGGGACTAGCGGGAGCAATGAGCAGTTCTTC. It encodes CASSPFGTSGSNEQFF.

The CDR3 DNA reads TGTGCCAGCAGCCCCGACAGCTTAGGGAACACTGAAGCTTTCTTT. It translates to CASSPDSLGNTEAFF. This chain links TRBV2 with TRBJ1-1; D might be TRBD1 (5 bases). Germline V gene lookup returns CDR1 SNHLY and CDR2 FYNNEI. V was trimmed by 6 bases and J by 1 base, leaving 15 bases between them. This CDR3 has 15 amino acids.

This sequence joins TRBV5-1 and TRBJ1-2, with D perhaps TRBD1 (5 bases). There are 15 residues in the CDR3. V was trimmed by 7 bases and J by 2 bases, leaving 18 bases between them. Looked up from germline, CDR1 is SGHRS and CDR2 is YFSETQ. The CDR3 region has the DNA TGCGCCAGCCGCCTCACGGGGGGTGGGAACTATGGCTACACCTTC. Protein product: CASRLTGGGNYGYTF.

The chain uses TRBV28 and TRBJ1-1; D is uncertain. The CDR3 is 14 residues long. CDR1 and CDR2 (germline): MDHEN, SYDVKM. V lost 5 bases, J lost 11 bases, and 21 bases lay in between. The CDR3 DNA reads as TGTGCCAGCAGTCCCCCTTCGGAACCACTCGGGGCTTTCTTT. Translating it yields CASSPPSEPLGAFF.

The CDR3 nucleotides are TGTGCCAGCAAGGAGCGGGAATGGGTCCAAGAGACCCAGTACTTC. Protein sequence: CASKEREWVQETQYF. The chain couples TRBV2 to TRBJ2-5; 7 bases map to TRBD2. The germline gives CDR1 SNHLY, CDR2 FYNNEI. The V segment lost 7 bases and the J segment 1 base; nucleotides outside the gene matches: 9. This CDR3 has 15 residues.

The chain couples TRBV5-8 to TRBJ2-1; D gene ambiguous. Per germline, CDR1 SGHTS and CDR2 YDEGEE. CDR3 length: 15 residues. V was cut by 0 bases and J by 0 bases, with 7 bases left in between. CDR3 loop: CASSLEWSSYNEQFF. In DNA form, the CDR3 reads TGTGCCAGCAGCTTGGAGTGGAGCTCCTACAATGAGCAGTTCTTC. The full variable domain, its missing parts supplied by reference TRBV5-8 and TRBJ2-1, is EAGVTQSPTHLIKTRGQQATLRCSPISGHTSVYWYQQALGLGLQFLLWYDEGEERNRGNFPPRFSGRQFPNYSSELNVNALELEDSALYLCASSLEWSSYNEQFFGPGTRLTVL.

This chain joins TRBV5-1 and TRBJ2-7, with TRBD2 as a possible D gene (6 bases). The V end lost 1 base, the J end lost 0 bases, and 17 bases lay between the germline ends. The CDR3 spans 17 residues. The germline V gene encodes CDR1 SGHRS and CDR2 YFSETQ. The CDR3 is CASSLIPSSAISYEQYF. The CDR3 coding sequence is TGCGCCAGCAGCTTGATCCCCTCTAGCGCCATCTCCTACGAGCAGTACTTC.

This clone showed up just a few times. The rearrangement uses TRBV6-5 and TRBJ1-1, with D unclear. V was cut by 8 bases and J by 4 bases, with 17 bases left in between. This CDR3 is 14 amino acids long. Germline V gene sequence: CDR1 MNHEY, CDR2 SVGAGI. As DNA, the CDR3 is TGTGCCAGCGGTTTTTTGGTAGGGAGCACTGAAGCTTTCTTT. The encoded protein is CASGFLVGSTEAFF.

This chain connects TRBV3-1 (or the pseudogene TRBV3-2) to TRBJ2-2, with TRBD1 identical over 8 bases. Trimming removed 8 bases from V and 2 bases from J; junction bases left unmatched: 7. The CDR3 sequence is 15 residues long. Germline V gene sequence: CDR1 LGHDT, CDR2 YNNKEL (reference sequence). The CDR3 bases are TGTGCCAGCGGGGGCAGGGGGCGAAACACCGGGGAGCTGTTTTTT. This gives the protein CASGGRGRNTGELFF.

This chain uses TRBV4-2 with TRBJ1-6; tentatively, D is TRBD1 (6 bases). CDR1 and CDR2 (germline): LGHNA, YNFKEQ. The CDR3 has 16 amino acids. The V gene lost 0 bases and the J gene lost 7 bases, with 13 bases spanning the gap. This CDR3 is CASSQESGVMNSPLHF. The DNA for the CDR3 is TGTGCCAGCAGCCAAGAGTCAGGGGTTATGAATTCACCCCTCCACTTT.

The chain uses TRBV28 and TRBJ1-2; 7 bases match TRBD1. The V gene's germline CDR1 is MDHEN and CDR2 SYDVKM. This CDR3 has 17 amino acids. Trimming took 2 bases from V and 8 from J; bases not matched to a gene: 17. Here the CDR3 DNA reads TGTGCCAGCAGTTTAAATGGCGGAGGGGGCGTTTTGAGGGGCTACACCTTC. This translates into CASSLNGGGGVLRGYTF.

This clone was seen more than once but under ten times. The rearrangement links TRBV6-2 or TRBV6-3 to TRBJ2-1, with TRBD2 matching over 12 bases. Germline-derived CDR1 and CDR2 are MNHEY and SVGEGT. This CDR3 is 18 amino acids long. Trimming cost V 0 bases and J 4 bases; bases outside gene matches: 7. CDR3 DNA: TGTGCCAGCAGTTACTCGAGATCACTAGCGGGAGGTTACAATGAGCAGTTCTTC. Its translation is CASSYSRSLAGGYNEQFF.

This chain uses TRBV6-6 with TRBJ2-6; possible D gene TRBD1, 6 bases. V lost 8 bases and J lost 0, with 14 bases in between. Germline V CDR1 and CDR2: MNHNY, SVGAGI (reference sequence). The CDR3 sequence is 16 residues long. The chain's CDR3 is CASAREGVSGANVLTF. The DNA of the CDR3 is TGTGCCAGCGCCCGCGAGGGGGTCTCTGGGGCCAACGTCCTGACTTTC.

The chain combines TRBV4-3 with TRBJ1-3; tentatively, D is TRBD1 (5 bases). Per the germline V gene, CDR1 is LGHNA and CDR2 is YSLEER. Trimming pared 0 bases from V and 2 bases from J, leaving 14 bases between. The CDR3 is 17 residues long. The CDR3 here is CASSQERWVRAGNTIYF. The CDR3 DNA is TGCGCCAGCAGCCAAGAACGTTGGGTCAGGGCTGGAAACACCATATATTTT.

CDR3 protein: CATSDSGQGNRNEQFF. CDR3 DNA sequence: TGTGCCACCAGTGATTCCGGGCAGGGGAATCGGAATGAGCAGTTCTTC. The chain combines TRBV24-1 with TRBJ2-1, with D possibly TRBD1 on 6 matching bases. Deletions cut 2 bases from V and 7 bases from J, with 17 bases between. The CDR3 runs 16 residues. CDR1 KGHDR and CDR2 SFDVKD come from the germline V gene.

The CDR3 DNA follows: TGCAGTGCTAGTAGGACAGGGGGCCTCAATCAGCCCCAGCATTTT. It translates to CSASRTGGLNQPQHF. The rearrangement uses TRBV20-1 and TRBJ1-5; 11 bases fit TRBD1. V shed 3 bases and J 3 bases; nucleotides not matched to a gene: 4. Germline CDR1 and CDR2: DFQATT and SNEGSKA (reference sequence). The CDR3 length is 15 residues.

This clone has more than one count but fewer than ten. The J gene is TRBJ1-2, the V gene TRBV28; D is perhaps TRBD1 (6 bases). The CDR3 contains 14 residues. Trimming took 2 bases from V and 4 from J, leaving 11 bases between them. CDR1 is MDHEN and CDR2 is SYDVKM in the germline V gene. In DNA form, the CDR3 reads TGTGCCAGCAGTTTAGAGGACAGTATCTATGGCTACACCTTC. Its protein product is CASSLEDSIYGYTF.

The CDR3, as DNA: TGTGCCAGCAGTTCCCCGACAGCCCTTAATGAAAAACTGTTTTTT. It translates to CASSSPTALNEKLFF. The chain employs TRBV28 and TRBJ1-4, with D perhaps matching TRBD1 (5 bases). This CDR3 has 15 amino acids. The V end lost 4 bases, the J end lost 4 bases, and 13 bases lay between the germline ends. Germline V gene lookup returns CDR1 MDHEN and CDR2 SYDVKM. The whole variable domain, filled in from reference TRBV28 and TRBJ1-4, reads DVKVTQSSRYLVKRTGEKVFLECVQDMDHENMFWYRQDPGLGLRLIYFSYDVKMKEKGDIPEGYSVSREKKERFSLILESASTNQTSMYLCASSSPTALNEKLFFGSGTQLSVL.

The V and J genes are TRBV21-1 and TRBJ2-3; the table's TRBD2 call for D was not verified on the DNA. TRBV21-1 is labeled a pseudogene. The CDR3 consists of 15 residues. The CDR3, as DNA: TGTGCCAGCAGTCCACGGGGGGGAAGCACAGATACGCAGTATTTT. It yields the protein CASSPRGGSTDTQYF.